The present T cell receptor (beta chain) was sequenced within a study of T cell responses to AZD1222 COVID-19 vaccine. About this clone: Its cognate antigen is unknown.

TCRdb's table, derived via immunoSEQ multiplex PCR, lists solely in-frame clones and lacks some. This sample yields tens of thousands of clones, of which more than 70% are seen a single time; roughly 14% belongs to the top ten. The germline CDR1 and CDR2 sequences are SGHRS and YFSETQ. The CDR3 is 14 amino acids. J lost 4 bases, V lost 3 bases, and 3 bases had no gene match. Study results and limitations: Variant regions that are unmutated are reportedly the target of nearly half of spike-specific TCRs.

Sample: peripheral blood, taken on day 0 of AZD1222 vaccination. The sequence came from an adult in good health. The V gene is TRBV5-1, the J gene TRBJ1-5; 8 nucleotides agree with TRBD1. CDR3 region: CASSSGQENQPQHF. CDR3 in DNA: TGCGCCAGCAGCTCGGGACAGGAAAATCAGCCCCAGCATTTT. Full variable domain (missing parts from reference TRBV5-1 and TRBJ1-5): KAGVTQTPRYLIKTRGQQVTLSCSPISGHRSVSWYQQTPGQGLQFLFEYFSETQRNKGNFPGRFSGRQFSNSRSEMNVSTLELGDSALYLCASSSGQENQPQHFGDGTRLSIL.